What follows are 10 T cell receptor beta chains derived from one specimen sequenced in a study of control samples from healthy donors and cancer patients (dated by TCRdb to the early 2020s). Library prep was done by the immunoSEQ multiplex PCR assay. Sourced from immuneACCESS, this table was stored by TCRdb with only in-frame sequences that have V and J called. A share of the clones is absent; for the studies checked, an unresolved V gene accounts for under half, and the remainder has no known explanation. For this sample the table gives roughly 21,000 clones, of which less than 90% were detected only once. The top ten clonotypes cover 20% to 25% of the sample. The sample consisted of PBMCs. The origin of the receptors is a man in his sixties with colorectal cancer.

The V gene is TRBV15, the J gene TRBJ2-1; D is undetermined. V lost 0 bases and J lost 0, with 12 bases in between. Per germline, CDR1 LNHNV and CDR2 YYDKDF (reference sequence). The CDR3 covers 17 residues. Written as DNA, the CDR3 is TGTGCCACCAGCAGAGACCTATTACCTTCCTCCTACAATGAGCAGTTCTTC. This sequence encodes CATSRDLLPSSYNEQFF.

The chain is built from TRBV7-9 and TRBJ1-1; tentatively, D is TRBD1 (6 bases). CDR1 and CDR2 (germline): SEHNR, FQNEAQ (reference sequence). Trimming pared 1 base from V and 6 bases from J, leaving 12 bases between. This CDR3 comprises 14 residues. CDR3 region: CASSLDGTSPEAFF. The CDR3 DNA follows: TGTGCCAGCAGCTTAGACGGGACATCACCTGAAGCTTTCTTT.

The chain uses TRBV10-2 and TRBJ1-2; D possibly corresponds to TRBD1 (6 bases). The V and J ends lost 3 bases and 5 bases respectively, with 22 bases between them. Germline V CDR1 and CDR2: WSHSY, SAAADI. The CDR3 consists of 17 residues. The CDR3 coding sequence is TGCGCCAGCAGTGATTTTTTGTCGGGGGGCGGAGGGTATGGCTACACCTTC. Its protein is CASSDFLSGGGGYGYTF.

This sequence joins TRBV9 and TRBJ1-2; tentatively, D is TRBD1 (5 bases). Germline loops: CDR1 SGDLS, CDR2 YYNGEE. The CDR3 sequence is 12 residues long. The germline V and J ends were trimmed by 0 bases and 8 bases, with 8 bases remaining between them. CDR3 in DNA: TGTGCCAGCAGCGTAGTTAGGGGCGGCTACACCTTC. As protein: CASSVVRGGYTF.

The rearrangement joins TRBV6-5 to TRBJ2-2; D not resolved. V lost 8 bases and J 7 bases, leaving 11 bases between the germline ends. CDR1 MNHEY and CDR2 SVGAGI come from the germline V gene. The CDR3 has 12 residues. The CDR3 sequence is CASPGQYGELFF. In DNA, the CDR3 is TGTGCCAGCCCGGGCCAGTACGGGGAGCTGTTTTTT.

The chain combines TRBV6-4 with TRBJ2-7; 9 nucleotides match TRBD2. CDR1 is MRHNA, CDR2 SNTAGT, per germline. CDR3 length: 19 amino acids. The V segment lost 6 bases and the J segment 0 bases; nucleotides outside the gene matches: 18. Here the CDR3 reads CASSLVWKVAGVSSYEQYV. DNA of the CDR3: TGTGCCAGCAGCCTTGTTTGGAAGGTAGCGGGGGTCAGCTCCTACGAGCAGTACGTC.

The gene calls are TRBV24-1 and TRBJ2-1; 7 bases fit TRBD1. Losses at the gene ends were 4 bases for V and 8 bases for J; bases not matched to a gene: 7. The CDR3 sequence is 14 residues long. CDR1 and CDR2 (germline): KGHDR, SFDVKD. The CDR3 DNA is TGTGCCACCAGTGACCCGACAGGGTACTATGAGCAGTTCTTC. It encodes CATSDPTGYYEQFF.

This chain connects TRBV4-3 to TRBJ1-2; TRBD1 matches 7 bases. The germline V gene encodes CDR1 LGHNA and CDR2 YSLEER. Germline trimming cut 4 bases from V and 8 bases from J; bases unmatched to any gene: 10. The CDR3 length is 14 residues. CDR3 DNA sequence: TGCGCCAGCAGCCCAACCGACAGGGACTCGGGCTACACCTTC. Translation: CASSPTDRDSGYTF.

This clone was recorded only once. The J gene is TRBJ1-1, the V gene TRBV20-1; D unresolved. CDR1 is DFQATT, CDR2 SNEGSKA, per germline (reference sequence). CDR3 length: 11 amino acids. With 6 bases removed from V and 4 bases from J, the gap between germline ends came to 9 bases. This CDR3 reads CSAQHVTEAFF. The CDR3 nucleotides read TGCAGTGCCCAGCACGTCACTGAAGCTTTCTTT.

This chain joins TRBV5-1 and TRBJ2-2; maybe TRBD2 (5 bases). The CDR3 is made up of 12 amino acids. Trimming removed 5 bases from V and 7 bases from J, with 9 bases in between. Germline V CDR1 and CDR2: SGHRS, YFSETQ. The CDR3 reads CASSKEVGELFF. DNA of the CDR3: TGCGCCAGCAGTAAGGAGGTCGGGGAGCTGTTTTTT.